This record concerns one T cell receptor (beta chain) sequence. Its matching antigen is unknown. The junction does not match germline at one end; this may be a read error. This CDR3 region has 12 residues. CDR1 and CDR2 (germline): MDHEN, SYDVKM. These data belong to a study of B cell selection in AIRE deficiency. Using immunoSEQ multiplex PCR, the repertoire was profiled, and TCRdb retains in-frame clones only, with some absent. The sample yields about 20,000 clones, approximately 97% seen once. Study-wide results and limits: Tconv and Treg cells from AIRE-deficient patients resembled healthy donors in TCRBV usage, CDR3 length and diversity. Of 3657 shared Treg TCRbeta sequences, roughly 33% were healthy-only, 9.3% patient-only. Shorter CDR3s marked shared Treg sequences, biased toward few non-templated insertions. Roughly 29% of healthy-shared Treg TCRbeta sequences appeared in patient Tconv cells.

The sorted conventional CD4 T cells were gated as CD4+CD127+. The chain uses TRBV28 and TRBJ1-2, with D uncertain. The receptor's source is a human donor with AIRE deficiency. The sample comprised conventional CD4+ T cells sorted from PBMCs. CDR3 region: CASSSHLLTLNF. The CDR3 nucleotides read TGTGCCAGCAGTTCACACCTGCTCACACTCAACTTC.